This TCR beta chain emerged from a study of shared clonotypes between healthy human individuals. Study context: Plates per donor: three CD4 naive, three CD4 memory, two CD8 naive, one CD8 memory.

V lost 1 base to trimming and J lost 0 bases; unmatched junction nucleotides: 14. Per the germline V gene, CDR1 is LNHDA and CDR2 is SQIVND (reference sequence). The CDR3 extends over 20 amino acids. This clone was recorded only once. Its matching antigen is unknown. The donors, healthy adults who were HIV-negative, had experienced no recent acute infections or vaccinations. CD45RA+ naive and CD45RA-negative memory subsets were separated from CD4+ cells. Sequencing was performed with immunoSEQ multiplex PCR; in TCRdb, only in-frame clones are kept and a portion is missing. There are 2 million to 2.5 million clones in the sample; 85% to 95% occur only once, and around 0.38% lies in the top ten. Study conclusions and caveats: Deeper or shallower sequencing was expected to change how clonotypes are shared among donors.

The sequenced material came from naive CD4+ T cells from PBMCs. Subset: CD45RA+ positively selected. The sequence was collected from a man aged 18 to 30 in good health. Some clones in this sample may be carry-over from other donors' samples. This chain joins TRBV19 and TRBJ2-2, with 7 bases aligning to TRBD1. The DNA for the CDR3 is TGTGCCAGTAGTATAGTAGTAGGTGTGGAACAGGGGACGAACACCGGGGAGCTGTTTTTT. This encodes CASSIVVGVEQGTNTGELFF.